This T cell receptor beta chain was documented in a study of blood T cell repertoires in COVID-19. About the research overall: Whether acute or convalescent, the COVID-19 samples came from the United States, Italy and Spain. PBMCs, B-cell-depleted T cells, or T cells provided the cDNA or gDNA that made up the material.

Authors' data handling: Reference gene primer amplification yielded estimated nucleated cell counts. Produced via immunoSEQ multiplex PCR; TCRdb's table is partial and in-frame only. For V, J and clone size, that table is used; D and trimming come from the DNA. Among a few hundred thousand clones, around 83% were seen once, and the ten largest hold under 3.5%. CDR1 and CDR2 (germline): MGHRA, YSYEKL. The CDR3 spans 15 residues. The ends lost 5 bases at V and 2 bases at J; junction bases unmatched: 6. Sample: peripheral blood. The origin of this receptor is a man aged 50 or older with active or convalescent COVID-19. The chain recombines TRBV4-1 with TRBJ1-2, with 9 positions matching TRBD1. The CDR3 protein is CASSFRDRDNYGYTF. The DNA of the CDR3 is TGCGCCAGCAGCTTCCGGGACAGGGACAACTATGGCTACACCTTC.